This is a list of T cell receptor beta chains from one sample in a study of T-cell reconstitution after alpha-beta-depleted transplantation in children. Each CDR3 protein is one row after TCRdb ran MiXCR on the PCR reads. Among about 200,000 distinct CDR3 sequences, 13% to 15% were seen once, and the ten largest hold around 14%. The sequenced sample was PBMCs from the stem cell graft donor, obtained from the stem cell graft. Receptor source: a human donor who donated a stem cell graft to a child with acute lymphoblastic leukemia. Each CDR3 is given with its conserved first and last residue. A D gene is named only where the DNA matches it firmly. Expanded clones get a size class; other rows say once, few or many, or leave the size out.

J gene: TRBJ1-2
clone size: -
V gene: TRBV12-3/TRBV12-4
D gene: TRBD1
CDR3 DNA: TGTGCCAGCAGTTTAGTCCAGGGGGCGCCAGTTGGCTACACCTTC
CDR3 protein: CASSLVQGAPVGYTF

J gene: TRBJ1-1
clone size: many
V gene: TRBV5-1
D gene: -
CDR3 DNA: TGCGCCAGCAGCTCGTCGGAAGTGAGCACTGAAGCTTTCTTT
CDR3 protein: CASSSSEVSTEAFF

J gene: TRBJ1-1
clone size: many
V gene: TRBV5-1
D gene: TRBD1
CDR3 DNA: TGCGCCAGCAGCCATGGACAGGGAGGGTACCTGAACACTGAAGCTTTCTTT
CDR3 protein: CASSHGQGGYLNTEAFF

J gene: TRBJ1-2
clone size: -
V gene: TRBV11-1
D gene: -
CDR3 DNA: TGTGCCAGCAGCTTCCCGAGGGGCGATGGCTACACCTTC
CDR3 protein: CASSFPRGDGYTF

J gene: TRBJ1-1
clone size: -
V gene: TRBV6-1
D gene: TRBD1
CDR3 DNA: TGTGCCAGCAGCTCGGGACAGGGGCGCTTTAACACTGAAGCTTTCTTT
CDR3 protein: CASSSGQGRFNTEAFF

J gene: TRBJ2-1
clone size: many
V gene: TRBV29-1
D gene: -
CDR3 DNA: TGCAGCGTTGGAGCCCCGAGAGGCTCCTACAATGAGCAGTTCTTC
CDR3 protein: CSVGAPRGSYNEQFF

J gene: TRBJ2-3
clone size: few
V gene: TRBV7-9
D gene: TRBD2
CDR3 DNA: TGTGCCAGCAGCTTAATTAGCGGGAATACGAAAGATACGCAGTATTTT
CDR3 protein: CASSLISGNTKDTQYF

J gene: TRBJ2-1
clone size: -
V gene: TRBV3-1
D gene: -
CDR3 DNA: TGTGCCAGCAGCCAAGGGATTAGACAAGGCTTTTTCGGGGGACCTAGGGGCAATGAGCAGTTCTTC
CDR3 protein: CASSQGIRQGFFGGPRGNEQFF

J gene: TRBJ1-5
clone size: many
V gene: TRBV20-1
D gene: -
CDR3 DNA: TGCAGTGCTTCCCCGGATAGCAATCAGCCCCAGCATTTT
CDR3 protein: CSASPDSNQPQHF

J gene: TRBJ1-4
clone size: few
V gene: TRBV23-1
D gene: -
CDR3 DNA: TGCGCCAGCAGTCAATCGAGAGGGGGAACAGCAACTAATGAAAAACTGTTTTTT
CDR3 protein: CASSQSRGGTATNEKLFF

J gene: TRBJ2-6
clone size: many
V gene: TRBV4-2
D gene: -
CDR3 DNA: TGTGCCAGCAGCCAAGATCACGCGGTTTTCTCTGGGGCCAACGTCCTGACTTTC
CDR3 protein: CASSQDHAVFSGANVLTF

J gene: TRBJ2-5
clone size: many
V gene: TRBV12-3/TRBV12-4
D gene: -
CDR3 DNA: TGTGCCAGCAAAGAAGGGGTGTTCAGTGAGACCCAGTACTTC
CDR3 protein: CASKEGVFSETQYF

J gene: TRBJ2-5
clone size: many
V gene: TRBV20-1
D gene: -
CDR3 DNA: TGCAGTGCTAGACCCGTTACCGCTAACTTGCCCGGCCAAGAGACCCAGTACTTC
CDR3 protein: CSARPVTANLPGQETQYF

J gene: TRBJ2-4
clone size: many
V gene: TRBV5-1
D gene: -
CDR3 DNA: TGCGCCAGCAGCTCGCTAGAACCCCAAAACATTCAGTACTTC
CDR3 protein: CASSSLEPQNIQYF

J gene: TRBJ2-7
clone size: many
V gene: TRBV5-8
D gene: TRBD1
CDR3 DNA: TGTGCCAGCAGCTTAGGACAGGGGAGATCCTACGAGCAGTACTTC
CDR3 protein: CASSLGQGRSYEQYF

J gene: TRBJ2-3
clone size: many
V gene: TRBV7-8
D gene: -
CDR3 DNA: TGTGCCAGCAGCTTCGAGACCACAGATACGCAGTATTTT
CDR3 protein: CASSFETTDTQYF

J gene: TRBJ2-2
clone size: many
V gene: TRBV7-8
D gene: -
CDR3 DNA: TGTGCCAGCAGCTTAGCGTACGGGACCGGGGAGCTGTTTTTT
CDR3 protein: CASSLAYGTGELFF

J gene: TRBJ1-3
clone size: many
V gene: TRBV28
D gene: -
CDR3 DNA: TGTGCCAGCAGTCCACAGATTGCTGGAAACACCATATATTTT
CDR3 protein: CASSPQIAGNTIYF

J gene: TRBJ2-1
clone size: many
V gene: TRBV20-1
D gene: TRBD2
CDR3 DNA: TGCAGTGCTAGAGATGCGGGAGGGCCTAACAATGAGCAGTTCTTC
CDR3 protein: CSARDAGGPNNEQFF

J gene: TRBJ1-5
clone size: once
V gene: TRBV6-1
D gene: -
CDR3 DNA: TGTGCCAGCAGCTGGGGCACTAACAATCAGCCCCAGCATTTT
CDR3 protein: CASSWGTNNQPQHF

J gene: TRBJ2-3
clone size: many
V gene: TRBV19
D gene: -
CDR3 DNA: TGTGCCAGTAAGGGGTTACGGGTTACGCAGTATTTT
CDR3 protein: CASKGLRVTQYF

J gene: TRBJ1-1
clone size: many
V gene: TRBV20-1
D gene: -
CDR3 DNA: TGCAGTGCTAACCTCAGGGAAGTAGCTTTCTTT
CDR3 protein: CSANLREVAFF

J gene: TRBJ2-1
clone size: -
V gene: TRBV13
D gene: -
CDR3 DNA: TGTGCCAGCTCTTGGGAGGCTTTTTACAATGAGCAGTTCTTC
CDR3 protein: CASSWEAFYNEQFF

J gene: TRBJ1-1
clone size: many
V gene: TRBV20-1
D gene: TRBD1
CDR3 DNA: TGCAGTGCTAGACCAACTCTAGGACAGGGGGGAGGCACTGAAGCTTTCTTT
CDR3 protein: CSARPTLGQGGGTEAFF

J gene: TRBJ2-7
clone size: many
V gene: TRBV12-3/TRBV12-4
D gene: TRBD1
CDR3 DNA: TGTGCCAGCAGCTTTTCACAGGGGGCATACGAGCAGTACTTC
CDR3 protein: CASSFSQGAYEQYF

J gene: TRBJ2-7
clone size: many
V gene: TRBV5-1
D gene: TRBD1
CDR3 DNA: TGCGCCAGCAGTCAGTCGACAGGGGGCCTCGAGCAGTACTTC
CDR3 protein: CASSQSTGGLEQYF

J gene: TRBJ1-1
clone size: few
V gene: TRBV29-1
D gene: -
CDR3 DNA: TGCAGCGTTGTTGAAGCTTTCTTT
CDR3 protein: CSVVEAFF

J gene: TRBJ1-1
clone size: many
V gene: TRBV20-1
D gene: -
CDR3 DNA: TGCAGTGCTGGGTCCTGGACACCTTCGAACACTGAAGCTTTCTTT
CDR3 protein: CSAGSWTPSNTEAFF

J gene: TRBJ1-4
clone size: few
V gene: TRBV29-1
D gene: TRBD1
CDR3 DNA: TGCAGCGTTGAAAGACAGGGAAGCGAAAAACTGTTTTTT
CDR3 protein: CSVERQGSEKLFF

J gene: TRBJ2-6
clone size: -
V gene: TRBV23-1
D gene: -
CDR3 DNA: TGCGCCAGCAGTCAATTGAGCCCAGGGACGGGAACTGGGGCCAACGTCCTGACTTTC
CDR3 protein: CASSQLSPGTGTGANVLTF

J gene: TRBJ2-4
clone size: many
V gene: TRBV10-2
D gene: -
CDR3 DNA: TGCGCCAGCAGTGAGTCCCAATACAACCGGTACTTC
CDR3 protein: CASSESQYNRYF

J gene: TRBJ1-4
clone size: -
V gene: TRBV7-9
D gene: -
CDR3 DNA: TGTGCCAGCAGCTTAGGGGGAGCCGGGACTGTGCTGAGGGAACTGTTTTTT
CDR3 protein: CASSLGGAGTVLRELFF

J gene: TRBJ2-7
clone size: -
V gene: TRBV12-3/TRBV12-4
D gene: -
CDR3 DNA: TGTGCCAGCAGTCGCACGGGGAGCTGCGAGCAGTACTTC
CDR3 protein: CASSRTGSCEQYF

J gene: TRBJ1-4
clone size: few
V gene: TRBV25-1
D gene: -
CDR3 DNA: TGTGCCAGCAGTGGTGCAGGAGCCCCTGAATGGGAAAAACTGTTTTTT
CDR3 protein: CASSGAGAPEWEKLFF

J gene: TRBJ2-7
clone size: many
V gene: TRBV18
D gene: TRBD1
CDR3 DNA: TGTGCCAGCTCACCGGGTACACAGGGGGCAGGCGGGGCTTACTTC
CDR3 protein: CASSPGTQGAGGAYF